One sample yielded the 32 T cell receptor beta chains listed below, sequenced in a study of cytomegalovirus exposure and HLA in healthy donors. The PCR had 60 Vbeta and 13 Jbeta primers. TCRdb's copy holds only in-frame clones and misses some; the assay was immunoSEQ multiplex PCR. The table has about 98,000 clones, over 75% seen once. Sequenced input: PBMCs. The receptors shown here come from a female donor in good health and CMV-seropositive.

The chain combines TRBV13 with TRBJ2-7; 7 bases line up with TRBD1. CDR1 is PRHDT, CDR2 FYEKMQ, per germline (reference sequence). V shed 1 base and J 2 bases; nucleotides not matched to a gene: 5. This CDR3 contains 15 residues. CDR3 amino acids: CASSLDPGTAYEQYF. The DNA of the CDR3 is TGTGCCAGCAGCTTAGATCCCGGGACAGCCTACGAGCAGTACTTC.

V is TRBV7-9 and J is TRBJ2-1; 8 bases map to TRBD2. After removal of 3 bases from V and 4 bases from J, the junction contained 14 bases not matched to a gene. The CDR3 is made up of 18 amino acids. The germline CDR1 and CDR2 sequences are SEHNR and FQNEAQ (reference sequence). As DNA, the CDR3 is TGTGCCAGCAGCTTCCTGGGGGCTAGCGGGCTCGGGTACAATGAGCAGTTCTTC. It encodes CASSFLGASGLGYNEQFF. Supplemented by reference TRBV7-9 and TRBJ2-1, the full variable domain reads DTGVSQNPRHKITKRGQNVTFRCDPISEHNRLYWYRQTLGQGPEFLTYFQNEAQLEKSRLLSDRFSAERPKGSFSTLEIQRTEQGDSAMYLCASSFLGASGLGYNEQFFGPGTRLTVL.

The chain uses TRBV7-3 and TRBJ2-1; 11 nucleotides line up with TRBD2. The CDR3 is made up of 15 amino acids. Germline V gene data show CDR1 as SGHTA and CDR2 as FQGTGA. V shed 3 bases, J shed 7 bases, and the junction held 5 bases outside the gene matches. CDR3 protein: CASSFSGRARNEQFF. In nucleotides, the CDR3 is TGTGCCAGCAGCTTTAGCGGGAGGGCCAGGAATGAGCAGTTCTTC.

The rearrangement joins TRBV7-9 to TRBJ1-1; D gene unclear. This CDR3 spans 16 amino acids. CDR1 and CDR2 from the germline V gene are SEHNR and FQNEAQ (reference sequence). Trimming removed 5 bases at V and 0 bases at J, with 16 bases between. The CDR3 bases are TGTGCCAGCAGCCCTTCCTCAGGCCCTATGAACACTGAAGCTTTCTTT. Translating it yields CASSPSSGPMNTEAFF.

This clone was seen more than once but under ten times. The V and J genes are TRBV7-7 and TRBJ1-1, with D hard to call. Trimming cost V 0 bases and J 1 base, with 3 bases left between them. The length of the CDR3 is 13 residues. Looked up from germline, CDR1 is SSHAT and CDR2 is FNYEAQ (reference sequence). CDR3 amino acids: CASSLAANTEAFF. In DNA form, the CDR3 reads TGTGCCAGCAGCTTAGCGGCGAACACTGAAGCTTTCTTT. Full variable domain (rest looked up from reference TRBV7-7 and TRBJ1-1): GAGVSQSPRYKVTKRGQDVTLRCDPISSHATLYWYQQALGQGPEFLTYFNYEAQPDKSGLPSDRFSAERPEGSISTLTIQRTEQRDSAMYRCASSLAANTEAFFGQGTRLTVV.

This clone occurred once. The chain uses TRBV6-6 and TRBJ2-7; a possible D gene is TRBD2 (5 bases). The germline CDR1 and CDR2 sequences are MNHNY and SVGAGI (reference sequence). The V end lost 10 bases, the J end lost 5 bases, and 21 bases lay between the germline ends. The CDR3 consists of 14 residues. Here the CDR3 reads CATQGGSRLHEQYF. As DNA, the CDR3 is TGTGCCACTCAAGGAGGTTCGAGGCTCCACGAGCAGTACTTC.

The chain couples TRBV7-2 to TRBJ1-3; possibly TRBD1 for D (5 bases). The CDR3 consists of 14 residues. Germline CDR1 and CDR2: SGHTA and FQGNSA. Trimming took 3 bases from V and 3 from J, leaving 9 bases between them. The CDR3 nucleotides read TGTGCCAGCAGCTTCAGGGTTGGTGGAAACACCATATATTTT. This translates into CASSFRVGGNTIYF.

This clone was seen a single time. This chain links TRBV9 with TRBJ1-1, with D perhaps TRBD1 (5 bases). Trimming stripped 0 bases from V and 2 bases from J, with 8 bases between. Germline V gene sequence: CDR1 SGDLS, CDR2 YYNGEE. CDR3 length: 14 amino acids. CDR3 protein: CASSVAGENTEAFF. CDR3 nucleotide sequence: TGTGCCAGCAGCGTAGCGGGGGAAAACACTGAAGCTTTCTTT.

V is TRBV5-1 and J is TRBJ1-1, with a weak D call TRBD1 (6 bases). This CDR3 has 16 residues. Trimming shortened V by 1 base and J by 4 bases, and 17 bases separated the two germline ends. Germline CDR1 and CDR2: SGHRS and YFSETQ. Here the CDR3 reads CASSLTTGSKSTEAFF. The DNA of the CDR3 is TGCGCCAGCAGCTTGACCACAGGGTCGAAAAGCACTGAAGCTTTCTTT.

V and J are TRBV6-6 and TRBJ2-5; D is undetermined. The V end lost 7 bases, the J end lost 2 bases, and 8 bases lay between the germline ends. CDR1 MNHNY and CDR2 SVGAGI come from the germline V gene (reference sequence). The CDR3 contains 12 residues. CDR3 sequence: CASNRFQETQYF. The CDR3 nucleotides read TGTGCCAGCAACCGGTTTCAAGAGACCCAGTACTTC.

This clone has just one count. The rearrangement joins TRBV6-6 to TRBJ1-1, with D maybe TRBD1 (5 bases). Germline V lookup: CDR1 MNHNY, CDR2 SVGAGI (reference sequence). Between the trimmed V and J ends, which lost 5 bases and 7 bases, there was a span of 20 bases. CDR3 size: 15 residues. The CDR3 DNA follows: TGTGCCAGCAGTACCGGGGGAGGGGCACGGGGTGAAGCTTTCTTT. This sequence encodes CASSTGGGARGEAFF.

The J gene is TRBJ2-1, the V gene TRBV5-6, with 9 bases lining up with TRBD2. The CDR3 contains 15 residues. V lost 3 bases to trimming and J lost 7 bases; unmatched junction nucleotides: 8. CDR1 is SGHDT and CDR2 is YYEEEE in the germline V gene. This CDR3 reads CASSWAGGRVNEQFF. The CDR3 coding sequence is TGTGCCAGCAGCTGGGCTGGCGGGAGGGTTAATGAGCAGTTCTTC.

This rearrangement joins TRBV4-1 to TRBJ1-5; the match to TRBD1 covers 7 bases. CDR3 size: 16 residues. Germline CDR1 MGHRA, CDR2 YSYEKL. The V segment lost 2 bases and the J segment 0 bases; nucleotides outside the gene matches: 4. The CDR3 spells CASSQLQGPSNQPQHF. The CDR3 DNA follows: TGCGCCAGCAGCCAACTACAGGGGCCTAGCAATCAGCCCCAGCATTTT.

V and J are TRBV7-9 and TRBJ2-1; 12 nucleotides line up with TRBD2. Germline values: CDR1 SEHNR, CDR2 FQNEAQ (reference sequence). The J segment lost 2 bases and the V segment lost 0 bases, leaving 5 bases of the junction unmatched. The CDR3 consists of 18 residues. CDR3: CASSLAASGGVAYNEQFF. CDR3 coding DNA: TGTGCCAGCAGCTTAGCCGCTAGCGGGGGGGTCGCCTACAATGAGCAGTTCTTC.

This clone was seen a few times. The rearrangement links TRBV28 to TRBJ1-1; tentatively, D is TRBD1 (6 bases). From germline, CDR1 is MDHEN and CDR2 SYDVKM. V lost 3 bases and J lost 1, with 18 bases in between. This CDR3 has 17 residues. CDR3 nucleotide sequence: TGTGCCAGCAGTTTTCACCGTTTGGGAGGGGGGAACACTGAAGCTTTCTTT. It encodes CASSFHRLGGGNTEAFF.

J is TRBJ1-6 and V is TRBV5-4, with TRBD1 identical over 7 bases. V lost 5 bases and J lost 4; bases outside the gene matches: 6. Per the germline V gene, CDR1 is SGHNT and CDR2 is YYREEE (reference sequence). There are 15 residues in the CDR3. CDR3 loop: CASRLTGVYNSPLHF. In nucleotides, the CDR3 is TGTGCCAGCAGGCTAACAGGGGTGTATAATTCACCCCTCCACTTT.

This clone was seen only a few times. The CDR3 sequence: CASGQYEQYF. The CDR3 coding sequence is TGTGCTAGTGGACAATACGAGCAGTACTTC. The chain carries TRBV12-5 and TRBJ2-7; D is undetermined. The CDR3 is 10 residues long. V dropped 6 bases and J dropped 4 bases, with 4 bases sitting between them. Germline V gene data show CDR1 as LGHNT and CDR2 as FRNRAP.

The V gene is TRBV30, the J gene TRBJ2-3; no reliable D call. Germline CDR1 reads GTSNPN; CDR2 reads SVGIG (reference sequence). V shed 2 bases and J shed 4 bases, with 4 bases lying between them. The CDR3 runs 11 residues. This CDR3 reads CAWSPADTQYF. CDR3 bases: TGTGCCTGGAGTCCTGCAGATACGCAGTATTTT.

The chain carries TRBV7-2 and TRBJ1-4; D remains unclear. Trimming removed 1 base from V and 8 bases from J, with 8 bases in between. The CDR3 totals 13 residues. Germline assignment: CDR1 SGHTA and CDR2 FQGNSA. CDR3 residues: CASSLGSGEKLFF. For the CDR3, the DNA is TGTGCCAGCAGCTTAGGTTCGGGAGAAAAACTGTTTTTT.

The CDR3 protein is CATSRATGGAYGYTF. Here the CDR3 DNA reads TGTGCCACCAGCAGAGCGACAGGGGGGGCCTATGGCTACACCTTC. V is TRBV15 and J is TRBJ1-2, with 9 bases matching TRBD1. Germline values: CDR1 LNHNV, CDR2 YYDKDF (reference sequence). The trim removed 1 base at V and 4 bases at J, leaving 4 bases unmatched. The CDR3 is 15 residues long.

CDR3 protein: CASTIVEGGEQYF. CDR3 DNA: TGTGCCAGCACCATCGTGGAGGGTGGCGAGCAGTACTTC. The J gene is TRBJ2-7, the V gene TRBV11-2, with D possibly TRBD2 on 6 matching bases. Germline V gene data show CDR1 as SGHAT and CDR2 as FQNNGV. The length of the CDR3 is 13 residues. Trimming removed 7 bases from V and 6 bases from J, with 16 bases in between.

The V gene is TRBV7-2, the J gene TRBJ2-7, with 7 bases identical to TRBD1. Germline V gives CDR1 SGHTA, CDR2 FQGNSA. The CDR3 covers 15 residues. V was pared by 1 base and J by 2 bases, with 5 bases of the junction left unmatched. CDR3 residues: CASSLVTGMTYEQYF. CDR3 nucleotide sequence: TGTGCCAGCAGCTTAGTGACAGGGATGACCTACGAGCAGTACTTC.

This rearrangement joins TRBV2 to TRBJ2-2, with 8 bases lining up with TRBD1. Trimming removed 7 bases from V and 4 bases from J; junction bases left unmatched: 5. The CDR3 has 14 residues. Germline V gene data show CDR1 as SNHLY and CDR2 as FYNNEI. CDR3 bases: TGTGCCAGCACCCCAGGGGGCGGCACCGGGGAGCTGTTTTTT. Translation: CASTPGGGTGELFF.

This clone has a single count. The V and J genes are TRBV29-1 and TRBJ1-2, with a possible D match to TRBD1 (5 bases). V was pared by 6 bases and J by 7 bases, with 12 bases between. This CDR3 contains 11 residues. Germline CDR1 SQVTM, CDR2 ANQGSEA. The CDR3 loop is CSVLTGRGYTF. The CDR3 DNA sequence: TGCAGCGTGCTTACAGGCCGTGGCTACACCTTC. Together with reference TRBV29-1 and TRBJ1-2, the CDR3 gives the full variable domain: SAVISQKPSRDICQRGTSLTIQCQVDSQVTMMFWYRQQPGQSLTLIATANQGSEATYESGFVIDKFPISRPNLTFSTLTVSNMSPEDSSIYLCSVLTGRGYTFGSGTRLTVV.

This chain uses TRBV18 with TRBJ1-3; possibly TRBD1 for D (6 bases). This CDR3 has 16 residues. Germline lookup yields CDR1 KGHSH and CDR2 LQKENI. V lost 6 bases and J 4 bases, leaving 19 bases between the germline ends. The CDR3 is CASSPLQGQKGNTIYF. In nucleotides, the CDR3 is TGTGCCAGCTCGCCATTACAGGGCCAAAAGGGAAACACCATATATTTT.

The genes are TRBV6-6 and TRBJ1-1; perhaps TRBD1 as D (6 bases). Germline-derived CDR1 and CDR2 are MNHNY and SVGAGI (reference sequence). V lost 5 bases and J 7 bases, leaving 17 bases between the germline ends. This CDR3 spans 14 amino acids. CDR3 residues: CASSDISDSREAFF. For the CDR3, the DNA is TGTGCCAGCAGTGACATCTCGGACAGCCGTGAAGCTTTCTTT.

J is TRBJ1-1 and V is TRBV2; D is perhaps TRBD1 (6 bases). Germline loops: CDR1 SNHLY, CDR2 FYNNEI. V was trimmed by 7 bases and J by 0 bases, leaving 21 bases between them. This CDR3 is 17 amino acids long. The DNA for the CDR3 is TGTGCCAGCACGAGGCGACAGGATTGGTATATGAACACTGAAGCTTTCTTT. Protein product: CASTRRQDWYMNTEAFF.

The J gene is TRBJ2-7, the V gene TRBV25-1, with D hard to call. V lost 4 bases, J lost 5 bases, and 18 bases lay in between. Germline-derived CDR1 and CDR2 are MGHDK and SYGVNS. The CDR3 spans 15 residues. CDR3 sequence: CASSGQDGGTNEQYF. The CDR3 DNA reads TGTGCCAGCAGTGGCCAAGATGGCGGTACTAACGAGCAGTACTTC.

The rearrangement joins TRBV28 to TRBJ1-1; D is possibly TRBD1 (5 bases). CDR3 length: 13 amino acids. V was trimmed by 3 bases and J by 4 bases, leaving 9 bases between them. Germline V CDR1 and CDR2: MDHEN, SYDVKM. The DNA of the CDR3 is TGTGCCAGCAGTTTTCTCAGGGCCACTGAAGCTTTCTTT. Protein product: CASSFLRATEAFF.

V usage is TRBV27 and J usage is TRBJ1-5; D perhaps matches TRBD1 (5 bases). The V end lost 5 bases, the J end lost 4 bases, and 15 bases lay between the germline ends. The germline V gene has CDR1 MNHEY and CDR2 SMNVEV (reference sequence). This CDR3 contains 15 residues. This CDR3 reads CASSRRGGGNQPQHF. The CDR3 nucleotides read TGTGCCAGCAGTCGCCGGGGGGGTGGTAATCAGCCCCAGCATTTT.

The chain is built from TRBV7-2 and TRBJ1-1; D is uncertain. The CDR3 consists of 15 residues. V lost 1 base, J lost 0 bases, and 9 bases lay in between. CDR1 and CDR2 (germline): SGHTA, FQGNSA. CDR3 amino acids: CASSLGRVLNTEAFF. For the CDR3, the DNA is TGTGCCAGCAGCTTAGGGCGGGTACTGAACACTGAAGCTTTCTTT. The full variable domain, in which reference TRBV7-2 and TRBJ1-1 provide the parts outside the CDR3, is GAGVSQSPSNKVTEKGKDVELRCDPISGHTALYWYRQSLGQGLEFLIYFQGNSAPDKSGLPSDRFSAERTGGSVSTLTIQRTQQEDSAVYLCASSLGRVLNTEAFFGQGTRLTVV.

The chain couples TRBV28 to TRBJ1-5, with D possibly TRBD1 on 6 matching bases. Trimming removed 5 bases from V and 5 bases from J, with 16 bases in between. Per germline, CDR1 MDHEN and CDR2 SYDVKM. The CDR3 length is 15 residues. CDR3 protein: CASSPLRGGDQPQHF. As DNA, the CDR3 is TGTGCCAGCAGTCCCCTCAGGGGTGGCGATCAGCCCCAGCATTTT.